This TCR beta chain was sequenced in a study of blood T cells in healthy people across ages. Together with a sample-barcoded 5' primer, a J-beta primer mix was included in a second PCR lasting about 7 to 11 cycles. Sequencing recovered at least 3 million CDR3-containing paired-end reads from each sample. TCRdb passed the 5' RACE reads through MiXCR, listing each CDR3 protein once. Of hundreds of thousands of distinct CDR3 sequences listed, 35% to 50% are singletons. V was trimmed by 5 bases and J by 0 bases, leaving 6 bases between them. This CDR3 has 13 amino acids. Germline lookup yields CDR1 MDHEN and CDR2 SYDVKM.

Sequencing used blood. This chain uses TRBV28 with TRBJ2-3; D unresolved. This TCR derives from an older man in good health. In nucleotides, the CDR3 is TGTGCCAGCAGTAAGATTAGCACAGATACGCAGTATTTT. Encoded protein: CASSKISTDTQYF.